This T cell receptor beta chain was identified during a study of Ad26.COV2.S vaccination and SARS-CoV-2 variants. Produced via immunoSEQ multiplex PCR; TCRdb's table is partial and in-frame only. The profile shows about 470,000 clones, around 91% of them singletons. Germline loops: CDR1 SEHNR, CDR2 FQNEAQ (reference sequence). The CDR3 has 16 amino acids. V dropped 4 bases and J dropped 1; count of bases not matched to a gene: 4. The treatment here: around 19 received Ad26.COV2.S at low or high dose, single or two shots; about 5 received placebo; per-sample allocation not given. Sampling was performed 63 days after the first vaccine or placebo injection.

This TCR was sampled from a person aged 18-60 years who received the Ad26.COV2.S COVID-19 vaccine or a placebo. The sample was peripheral blood, taken in a trial of Ad26.COV2.S vaccine versus placebo. This chain connects TRBV7-9 to TRBJ1-3, with 10 nucleotides matching TRBD1. In nucleotides, the CDR3 is TGTGCCAGCAGCTGGGACAGGGGAACTTCTGGAAACACCATATATTTT. This encodes CASSWDRGTSGNTIYF.